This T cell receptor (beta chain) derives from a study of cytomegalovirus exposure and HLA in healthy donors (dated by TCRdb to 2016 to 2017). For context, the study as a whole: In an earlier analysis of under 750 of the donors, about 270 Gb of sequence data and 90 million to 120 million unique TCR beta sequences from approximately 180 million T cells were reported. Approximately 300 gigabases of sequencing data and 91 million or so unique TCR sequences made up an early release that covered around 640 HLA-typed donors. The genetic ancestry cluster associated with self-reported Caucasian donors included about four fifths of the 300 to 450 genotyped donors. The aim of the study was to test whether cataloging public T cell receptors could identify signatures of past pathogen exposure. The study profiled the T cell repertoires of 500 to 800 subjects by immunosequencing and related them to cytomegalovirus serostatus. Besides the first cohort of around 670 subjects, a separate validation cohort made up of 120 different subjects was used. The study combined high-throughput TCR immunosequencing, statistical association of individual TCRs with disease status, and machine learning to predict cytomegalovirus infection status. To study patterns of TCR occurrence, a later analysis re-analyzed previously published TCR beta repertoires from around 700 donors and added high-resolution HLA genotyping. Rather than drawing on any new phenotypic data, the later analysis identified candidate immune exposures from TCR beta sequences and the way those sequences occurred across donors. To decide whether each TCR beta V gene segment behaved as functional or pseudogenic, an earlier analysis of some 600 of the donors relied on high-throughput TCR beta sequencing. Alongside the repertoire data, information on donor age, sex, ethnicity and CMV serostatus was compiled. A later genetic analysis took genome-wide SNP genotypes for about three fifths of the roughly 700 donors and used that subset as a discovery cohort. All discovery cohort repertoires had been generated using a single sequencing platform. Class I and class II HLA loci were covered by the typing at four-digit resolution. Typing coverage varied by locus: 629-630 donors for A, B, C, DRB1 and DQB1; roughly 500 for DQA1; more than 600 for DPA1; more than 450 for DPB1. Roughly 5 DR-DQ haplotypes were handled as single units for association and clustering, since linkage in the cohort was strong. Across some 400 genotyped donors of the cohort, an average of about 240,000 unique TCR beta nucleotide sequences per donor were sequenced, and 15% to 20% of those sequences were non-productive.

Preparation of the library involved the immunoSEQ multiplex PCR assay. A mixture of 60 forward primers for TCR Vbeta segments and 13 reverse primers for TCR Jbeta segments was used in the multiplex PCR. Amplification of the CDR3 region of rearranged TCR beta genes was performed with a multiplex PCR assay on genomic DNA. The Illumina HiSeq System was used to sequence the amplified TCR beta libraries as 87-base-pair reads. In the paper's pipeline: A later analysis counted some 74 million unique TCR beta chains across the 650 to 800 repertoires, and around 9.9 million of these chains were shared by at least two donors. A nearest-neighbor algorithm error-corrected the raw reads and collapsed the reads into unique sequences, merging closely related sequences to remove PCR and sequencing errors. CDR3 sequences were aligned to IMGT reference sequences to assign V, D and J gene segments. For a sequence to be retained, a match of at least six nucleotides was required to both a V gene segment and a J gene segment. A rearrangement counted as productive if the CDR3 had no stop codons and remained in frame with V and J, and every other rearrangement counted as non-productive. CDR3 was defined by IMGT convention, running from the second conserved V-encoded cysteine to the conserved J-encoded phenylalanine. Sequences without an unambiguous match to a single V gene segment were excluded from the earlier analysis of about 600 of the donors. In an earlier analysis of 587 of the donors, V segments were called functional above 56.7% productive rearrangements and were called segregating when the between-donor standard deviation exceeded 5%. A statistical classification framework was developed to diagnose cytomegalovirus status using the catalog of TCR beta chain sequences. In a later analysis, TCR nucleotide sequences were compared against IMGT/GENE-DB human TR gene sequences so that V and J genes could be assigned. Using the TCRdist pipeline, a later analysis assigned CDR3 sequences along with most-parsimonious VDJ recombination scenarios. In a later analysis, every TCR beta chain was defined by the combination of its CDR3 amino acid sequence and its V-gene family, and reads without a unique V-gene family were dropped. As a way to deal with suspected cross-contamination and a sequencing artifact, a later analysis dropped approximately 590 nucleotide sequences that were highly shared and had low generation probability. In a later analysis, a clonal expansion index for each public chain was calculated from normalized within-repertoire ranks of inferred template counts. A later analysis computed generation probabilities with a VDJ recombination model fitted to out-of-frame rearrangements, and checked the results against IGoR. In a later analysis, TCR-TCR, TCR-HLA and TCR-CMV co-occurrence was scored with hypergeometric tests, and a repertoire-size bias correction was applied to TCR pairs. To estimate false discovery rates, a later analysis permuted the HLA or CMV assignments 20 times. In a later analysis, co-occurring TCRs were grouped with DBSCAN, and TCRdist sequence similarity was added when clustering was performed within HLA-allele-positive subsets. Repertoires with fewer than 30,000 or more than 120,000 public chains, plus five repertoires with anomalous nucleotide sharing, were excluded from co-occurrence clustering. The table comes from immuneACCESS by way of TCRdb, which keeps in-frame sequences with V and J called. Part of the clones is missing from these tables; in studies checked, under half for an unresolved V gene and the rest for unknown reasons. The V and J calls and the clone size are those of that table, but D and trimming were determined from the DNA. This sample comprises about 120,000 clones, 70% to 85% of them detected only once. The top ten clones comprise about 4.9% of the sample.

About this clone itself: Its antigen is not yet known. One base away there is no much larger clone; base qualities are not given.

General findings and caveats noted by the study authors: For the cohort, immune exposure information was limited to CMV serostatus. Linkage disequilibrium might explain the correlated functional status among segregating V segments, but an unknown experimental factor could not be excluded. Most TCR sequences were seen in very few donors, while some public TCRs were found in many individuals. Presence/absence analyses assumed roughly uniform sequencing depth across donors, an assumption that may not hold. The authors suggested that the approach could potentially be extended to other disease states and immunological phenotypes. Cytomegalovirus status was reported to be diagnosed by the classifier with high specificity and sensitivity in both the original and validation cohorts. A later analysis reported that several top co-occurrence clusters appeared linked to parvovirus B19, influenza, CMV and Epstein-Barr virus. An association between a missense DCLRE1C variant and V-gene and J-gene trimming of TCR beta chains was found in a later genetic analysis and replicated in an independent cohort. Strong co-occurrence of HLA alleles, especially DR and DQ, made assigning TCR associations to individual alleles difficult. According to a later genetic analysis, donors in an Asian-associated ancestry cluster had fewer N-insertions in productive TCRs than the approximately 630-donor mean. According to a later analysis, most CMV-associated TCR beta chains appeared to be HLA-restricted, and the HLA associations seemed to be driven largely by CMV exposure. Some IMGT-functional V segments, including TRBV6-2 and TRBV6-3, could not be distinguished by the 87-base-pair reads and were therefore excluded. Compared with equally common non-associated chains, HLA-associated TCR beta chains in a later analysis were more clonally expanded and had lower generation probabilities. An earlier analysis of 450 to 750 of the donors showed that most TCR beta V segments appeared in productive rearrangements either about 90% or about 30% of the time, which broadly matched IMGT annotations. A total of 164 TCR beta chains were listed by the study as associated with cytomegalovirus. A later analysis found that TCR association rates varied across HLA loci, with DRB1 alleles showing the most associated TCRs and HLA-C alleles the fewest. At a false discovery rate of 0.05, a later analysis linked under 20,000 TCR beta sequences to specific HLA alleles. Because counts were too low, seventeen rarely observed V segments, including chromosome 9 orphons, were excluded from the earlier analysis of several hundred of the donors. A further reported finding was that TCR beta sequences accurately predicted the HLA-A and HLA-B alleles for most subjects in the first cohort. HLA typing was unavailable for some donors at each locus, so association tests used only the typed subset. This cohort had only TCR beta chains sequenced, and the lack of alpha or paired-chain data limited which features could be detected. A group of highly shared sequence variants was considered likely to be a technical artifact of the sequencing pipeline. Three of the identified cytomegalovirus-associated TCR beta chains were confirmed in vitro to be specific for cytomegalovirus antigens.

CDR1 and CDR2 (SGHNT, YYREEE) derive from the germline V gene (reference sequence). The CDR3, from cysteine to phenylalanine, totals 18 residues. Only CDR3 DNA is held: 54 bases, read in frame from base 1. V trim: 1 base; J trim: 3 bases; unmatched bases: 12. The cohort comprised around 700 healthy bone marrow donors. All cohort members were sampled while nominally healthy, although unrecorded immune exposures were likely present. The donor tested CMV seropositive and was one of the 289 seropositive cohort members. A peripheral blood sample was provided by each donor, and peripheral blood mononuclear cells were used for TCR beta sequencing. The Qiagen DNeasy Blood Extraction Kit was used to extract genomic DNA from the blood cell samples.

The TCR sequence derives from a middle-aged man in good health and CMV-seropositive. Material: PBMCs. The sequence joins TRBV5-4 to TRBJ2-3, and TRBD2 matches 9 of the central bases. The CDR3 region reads CASSLRAGGRKVTDTQYF. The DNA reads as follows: TGTGCCAGCAGCTTGAGGGCGGGGGGGAGAAAGGTAACAGATACGCAGTATTTT.